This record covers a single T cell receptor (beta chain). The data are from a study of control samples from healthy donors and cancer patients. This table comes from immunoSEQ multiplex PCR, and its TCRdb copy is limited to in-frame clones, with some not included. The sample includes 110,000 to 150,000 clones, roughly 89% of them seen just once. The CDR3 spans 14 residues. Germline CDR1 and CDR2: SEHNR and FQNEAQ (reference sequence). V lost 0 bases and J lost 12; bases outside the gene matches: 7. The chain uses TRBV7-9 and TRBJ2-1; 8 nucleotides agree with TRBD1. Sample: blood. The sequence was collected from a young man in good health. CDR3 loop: CASSLALAGQGQFF. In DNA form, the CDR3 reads TGTGCCAGCAGCTTAGCCCTCGCCGGACAGGGGCAGTTCTTC.